Included here is one TCR beta chain sequence, with context. The specificity of this receptor is unknown. No per-base quality is available; no much larger clone lies one base away. The CDR3 contains 16 residues, cysteine and phenylalanine counted. Of the read, only the CDR3 DNA is kept; its 48 bases are in frame from base 1. The germline ends are 14 bases apart after V is trimmed by 2 bases and J by 1 base. Looking up the germline V gene yields CDR1 MDHEN and CDR2 SYDVKM. Library preparation was by the immunoSEQ multiplex PCR assay. For the multiplex PCR, a mixture combining 60 forward primers for TCR Vbeta segments and 13 reverse primers for TCR Jbeta segments was used. The CDR3 region of rearranged TCR beta genes was amplified from genomic DNA with a multiplex PCR assay. Amplified TCR beta libraries were sequenced as 87-base-pair reads on the Illumina HiSeq System. The authors' analysis ran thus. Across the 670 or so repertoires, a later analysis counted tens of millions of unique TCR beta chains, around 10 million of which were shared by at least two donors. Raw reads were error-corrected and collapsed into unique sequences with a nearest-neighbor algorithm that merged closely related sequences to remove PCR and sequencing errors. To assign V, D and J gene segments, CDR3 sequences were aligned to IMGT reference sequences. For a sequence to be retained, at least a six-nucleotide match to both a V gene segment and a J gene segment was required. Rearrangements were classified as productive when the CDR3 lacked stop codons and remained in frame with V and J, and all other rearrangements were classified as non-productive. CDR3 was defined by IMGT convention, running from the second conserved V-encoded cysteine to the conserved J-encoded phenylalanine. The earlier analysis of 500 to 650 of the donors excluded any sequence lacking an unambiguous match to a single V gene segment. An earlier analysis of fewer than 750 of the donors classified V segments as functional when productive rearrangements were above 56.7% and as segregating when the standard deviation between donors was above 5%. A statistical classification framework was built for diagnosing cytomegalovirus status from the catalog of TCR beta chain sequences. A later analysis assigned V and J genes by comparing TCR nucleotide sequences with IMGT/GENE-DB human TR gene sequences. A later analysis assigned CDR3 sequences and most-parsimonious VDJ recombination scenarios with the TCRdist pipeline. A later analysis defined each TCR beta chain by its CDR3 amino acid sequence plus V-gene family, and excluded reads lacking a unique V-gene family. In a later analysis, 500 to 650 highly shared, low-generation-probability nucleotide sequences were removed to address suspected cross-contamination and a sequencing artifact. For each public chain, a later analysis derived a clonal expansion index from normalized ranks of inferred template counts within each repertoire. In a later analysis, generation probabilities were computed with a VDJ recombination model fitted to out-of-frame rearrangements, and the resulting probabilities were checked against IGoR. In a later analysis, TCR-TCR, TCR-HLA and TCR-CMV co-occurrence was scored with hypergeometric tests, and a repertoire-size bias correction was applied to TCR pairs. To estimate false discovery rates, a later analysis permuted the HLA or CMV assignments 20 times. In a later analysis, co-occurring TCRs were grouped using DBSCAN, with TCRdist sequence similarity added in when clustering inside HLA-allele-positive subsets. Repertoires with fewer than 30,000 or more than 120,000 public chains, plus five repertoires with anomalous nucleotide sharing, were excluded from co-occurrence clustering. TCRdb provides this immuneACCESS table in a form limited to in-frame rearrangements. Some clones are lacking; in checked studies, under half of them reflect an unresolved V gene, and why the rest are absent is not known. V and J calls and clone size are copied from that table; D and trimming were computed from the DNA. This sample is represented by 170,000 or so clones; roughly 82% of them were singletons. Around 0.46% of the sample comes from the top ten.

The cohort was made up of hundreds of healthy bone marrow donors. At the time of sampling, all cohort members were nominally healthy, though unrecorded immune exposures were likely present. The donor was CMV seronegative and was included in the group of a few hundred seronegative cohort members. A peripheral blood sample was provided by each donor, and peripheral blood mononuclear cells were used for TCR beta sequencing. Genomic DNA extraction from the blood cell samples was performed with the Qiagen DNeasy Blood Extraction Kit. The sample is drawn from a study of cytomegalovirus exposure and HLA in healthy donors (TCRdb year 2017). Regarding the complete study: According to an earlier analysis of 550 to 700 of the donors, some 180 million T cells yielded roughly 110 million unique TCR beta sequences and about 300 Gb of sequence data. To predict cytomegalovirus infection status, the study combined high-throughput TCR immunosequencing, statistical association of individual TCRs with disease status, and machine learning. The number of donors typed differed by locus, with about 629-640 for A, B, C, DRB1 and DQB1, roughly 550 for DQA1, over 600 for DPA1, and some 440 for DPB1. Because of strong linkage in the cohort, a few DR-DQ haplotypes were treated as single units for association and clustering. Besides the first cohort of hundreds of subjects, a separate validation cohort made up of 120 different subjects was used. Donor age, sex, ethnicity and CMV serostatus were compiled together with the repertoire data. A later analysis re-analyzed previously published TCR beta repertoires from 500 to 700 donors and added high-resolution HLA genotyping to study TCR occurrence patterns. The later analysis used no new phenotypic data to find candidate immune exposures, relying instead on TCR beta sequences and their occurrence across donors. The study used immunosequencing to profile the T cell repertoires of around 600 subjects and linked those repertoires to cytomegalovirus serostatus. Approximately 330 gigabases of sequencing data and 91 million or so unique TCR sequences made up an early release that covered 500 to 700 HLA-typed donors. Among the roughly 400 genotyped donors, more than 70% belonged to the genetic ancestry cluster associated with self-reported Caucasian donors. In an earlier analysis of roughly 600 of the donors, high-throughput TCR beta sequencing was used to judge whether each TCR beta V gene segment behaved as functional or pseudogenic. In a later genetic analysis, genome-wide SNP genotypes for about 55% of the 666 donors were used, and that subset was treated as a discovery cohort. Across some 400 genotyped donors of the cohort, an average of approximately 240,000 unique TCR beta nucleotide sequences per donor were sequenced, and roughly 20% of those sequences were non-productive. HLA typing covered class I and class II loci at four-digit resolution. All discovery cohort repertoires had been generated using a single sequencing platform. The study aimed to test whether cataloging public T cell receptors could reveal signatures of past pathogen exposure. The investigation overall reported the following: A few of the identified cytomegalovirus-associated TCR beta chains were confirmed in vitro to be specific for cytomegalovirus antigens. When HLA alleles, especially DR and DQ, strongly co-occurred, attributing TCR associations to individual alleles was difficult. A later analysis reported that several top co-occurrence clusters appeared linked to parvovirus B19, influenza, CMV and Epstein-Barr virus. In a later analysis, HLA-associated TCR beta chains were found to be more clonally expanded and to have lower generation probabilities than equally common non-associated chains. An association between a missense DCLRE1C variant and V-gene and J-gene trimming of TCR beta chains was found in a later genetic analysis and replicated in an independent cohort. The classifier was reported to diagnose cytomegalovirus status with high specificity and sensitivity in both the original and validation cohorts. A further reported finding was that TCR beta sequences accurately predicted the HLA-A and HLA-B alleles for most subjects in the first cohort. Correlated functional status among segregating V segments might be attributable to linkage disequilibrium, but an unknown experimental factor could not be ruled out. Some IMGT-functional V segments, including TRBV6-2 and TRBV6-3, could not be distinguished by the 87-base-pair reads and were therefore excluded. A later analysis found that TCR association rates varied across HLA loci, with DRB1 alleles showing the most associated TCRs and HLA-C alleles the fewest. In an earlier analysis of under 600 of the donors, most TCR beta V segments were observed in productive rearrangements about 87% or about 30% of the time, broadly matching IMGT annotations. Across donors, most TCR sequences were observed very rarely, whereas some public TCRs were present in many individuals. Specific HLA alleles were associated with roughly 17,000 TCR beta sequences at a false discovery rate of 0.05 in a later analysis. A group of highly shared sequence variants was considered likely to be a technical artifact of the sequencing pipeline. According to a later analysis, most CMV-associated TCR beta chains appeared to be HLA-restricted, and the HLA associations seemed to be driven largely by CMV exposure. The authors suggested that the approach could potentially be generalized to other disease states and immunological phenotypes. Roughly uniform sequencing depth across donors was assumed in presence/absence analyses, although this assumption may not hold. In the study, approximately 160 TCR beta chains were listed as associated with cytomegalovirus. HLA typing was unavailable for some donors at each locus, so association tests used only the typed subset. Compared with the roughly 700-donor mean, donors in an Asian-associated ancestry cluster had fewer N-insertions in productive TCRs, according to a later genetic analysis. For the cohort, immune exposure information was limited to CMV serostatus. In this cohort, only TCR beta chains were sequenced, and detectable features were limited by the absence of alpha or paired-chain data. The earlier analysis of nearly 600 of the donors excluded roughly 17 rarely observed V segments, including chromosome 9 orphons, because counts were too low.

This chain is built from TRBV28 and TRBJ1-1; tentative D gene TRBD1, with 6 bases matching. Sequencing was done on a sample of PBMCs. The origin of this receptor is a woman in her 50s in good health and CMV-seronegative. The DNA is as follows: TGTGCCAGCAGTTTAGGGTTTAGAGGGGGGAACACTGAAGCTTTCTTT. Its protein reads: CASSLGFRGGNTEAFF.